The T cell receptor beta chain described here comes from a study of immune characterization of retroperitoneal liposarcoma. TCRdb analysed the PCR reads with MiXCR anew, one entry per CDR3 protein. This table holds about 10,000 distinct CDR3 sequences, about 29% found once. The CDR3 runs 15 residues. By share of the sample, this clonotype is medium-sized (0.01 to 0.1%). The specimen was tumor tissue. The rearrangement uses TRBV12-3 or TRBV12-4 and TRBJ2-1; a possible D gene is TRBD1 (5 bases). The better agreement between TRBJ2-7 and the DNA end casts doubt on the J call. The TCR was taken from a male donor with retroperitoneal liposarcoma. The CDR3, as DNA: TGTGCCAGCAGTCTAGGGGTCAGCCACGACAATGAGCAGTACTTC. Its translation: CASSLGVSHDNEQYF.